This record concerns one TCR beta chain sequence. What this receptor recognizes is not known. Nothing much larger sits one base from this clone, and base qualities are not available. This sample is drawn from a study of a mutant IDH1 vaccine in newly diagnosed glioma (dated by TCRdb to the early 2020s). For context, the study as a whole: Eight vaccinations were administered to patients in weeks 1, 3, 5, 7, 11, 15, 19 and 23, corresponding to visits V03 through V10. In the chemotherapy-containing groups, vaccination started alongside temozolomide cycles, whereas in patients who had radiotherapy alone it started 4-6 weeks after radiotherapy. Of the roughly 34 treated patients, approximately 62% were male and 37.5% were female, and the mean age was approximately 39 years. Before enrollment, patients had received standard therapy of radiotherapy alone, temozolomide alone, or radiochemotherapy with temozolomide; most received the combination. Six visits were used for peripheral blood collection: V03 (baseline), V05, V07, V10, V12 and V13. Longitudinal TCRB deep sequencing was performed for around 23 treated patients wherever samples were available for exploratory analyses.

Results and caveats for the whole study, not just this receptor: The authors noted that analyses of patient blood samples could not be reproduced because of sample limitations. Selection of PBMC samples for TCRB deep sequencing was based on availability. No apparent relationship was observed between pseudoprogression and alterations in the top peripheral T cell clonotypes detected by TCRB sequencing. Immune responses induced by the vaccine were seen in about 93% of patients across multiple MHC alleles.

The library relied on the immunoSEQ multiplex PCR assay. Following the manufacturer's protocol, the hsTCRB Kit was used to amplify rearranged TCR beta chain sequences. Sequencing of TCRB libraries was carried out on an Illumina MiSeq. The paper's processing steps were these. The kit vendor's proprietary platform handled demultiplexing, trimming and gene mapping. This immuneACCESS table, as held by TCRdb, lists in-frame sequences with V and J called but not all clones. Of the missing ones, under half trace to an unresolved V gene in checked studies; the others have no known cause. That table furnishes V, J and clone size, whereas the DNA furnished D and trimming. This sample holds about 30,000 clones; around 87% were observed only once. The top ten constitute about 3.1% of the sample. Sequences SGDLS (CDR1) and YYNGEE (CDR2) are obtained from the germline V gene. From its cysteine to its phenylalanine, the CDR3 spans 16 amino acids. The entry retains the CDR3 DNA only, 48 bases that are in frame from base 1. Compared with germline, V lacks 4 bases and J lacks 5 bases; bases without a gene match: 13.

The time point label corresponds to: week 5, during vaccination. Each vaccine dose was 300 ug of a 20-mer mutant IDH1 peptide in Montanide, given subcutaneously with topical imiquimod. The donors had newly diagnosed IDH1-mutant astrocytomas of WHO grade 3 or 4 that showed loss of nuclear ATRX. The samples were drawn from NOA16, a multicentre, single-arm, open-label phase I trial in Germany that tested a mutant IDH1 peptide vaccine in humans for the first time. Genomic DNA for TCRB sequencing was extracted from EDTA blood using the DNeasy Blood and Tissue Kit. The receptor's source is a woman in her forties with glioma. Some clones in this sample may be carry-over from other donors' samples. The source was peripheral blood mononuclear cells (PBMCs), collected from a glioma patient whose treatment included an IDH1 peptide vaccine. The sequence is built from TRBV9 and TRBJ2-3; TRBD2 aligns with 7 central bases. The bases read TGTGCCAGCAGCCCCCCCATGCGGGAGTACAAAGATACGCAGTATTTT. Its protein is CASSPPMREYKDTQYF.